This TCR beta chain is drawn from a study of blood T cell repertoires in COVID-19. Overall study context: COVID-19 samples, acute and convalescent, were from the United States, Italy and Spain. T cells, B-cell-depleted T cells, or PBMCs supplied cDNA or gDNA.

Original processing notes: Reference gene primer amplification yielded estimated nucleated cell counts. TCRdb keeps only in-frame clones here, not all; method: immunoSEQ multiplex PCR. V, J and clone size are taken as reported in that table, and D and trimming were inferred from the DNA itself. This sample has fewer than 200,000 clones, with 70% to 90% found just once. This sequence was found in a man aged 50-60 years with active or convalescent COVID-19. The sequenced material came from peripheral blood.

This CDR3 reads CASKTEYGYTF. The CDR3 nucleotides are TGTGCCAGCAAAACAGAGTATGGCTACACCTTC. The chain uses TRBV2 and TRBJ1-2; D gene uncertain. Germline V lookup: CDR1 SNHLY, CDR2 FYNNEI. The CDR3 length is 11 residues. V was cut by 7 bases and J by 5 bases, with 8 bases left in between. Full variable domain (missing parts from reference TRBV2 and TRBJ1-2): EPEVTQTPSHQVTQMGQEVILRCVPISNHLYFYWYRQILGQKVEFLVSFYNNEISEKSEIFDDQFSVERPDGSNFTLKIRSTKLEDSAMYFCASKTEYGYTFGSGTRLTVV.